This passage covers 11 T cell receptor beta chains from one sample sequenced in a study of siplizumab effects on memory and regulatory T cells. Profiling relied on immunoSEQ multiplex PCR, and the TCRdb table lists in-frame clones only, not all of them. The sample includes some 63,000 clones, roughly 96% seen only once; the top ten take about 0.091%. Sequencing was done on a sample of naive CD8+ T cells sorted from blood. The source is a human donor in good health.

DNA of the CDR3: TGCGCCAGCAGCCAAGAACGGGGGGTTGGAGATACGCAGTATTTT. Translating gives CASSQERGVGDTQYF. The chain recombines TRBV4-3 with TRBJ2-3; 7 nucleotides align to TRBD2. Germline CDR1 and CDR2: LGHNA and YSLEER. After removal of 0 bases from V and 5 bases from J, the junction contained 5 bases not matched to a gene. The CDR3 covers 15 residues.

In DNA, the CDR3 is TGTGCCAGCAGTCTGACAGGGGACTATGGCTACACCTTC. Translation gives CASSLTGDYGYTF. The chain has TRBV27 and TRBJ1-2, with 8 positions matching TRBD1. The CDR3 length is 13 residues. V lost 5 bases to trimming and J lost 3 bases; unmatched junction nucleotides: 2. CDR1 is MNHEY and CDR2 is SMNVEV in the germline V gene (reference sequence).

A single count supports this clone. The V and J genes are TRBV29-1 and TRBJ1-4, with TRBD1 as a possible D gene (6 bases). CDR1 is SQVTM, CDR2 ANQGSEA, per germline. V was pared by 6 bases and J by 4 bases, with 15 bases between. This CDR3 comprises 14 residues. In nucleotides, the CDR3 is TGCAGCGTGTATCCGGGACAAGGTAATGAAAAACTGTTTTTT. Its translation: CSVYPGQGNEKLFF.

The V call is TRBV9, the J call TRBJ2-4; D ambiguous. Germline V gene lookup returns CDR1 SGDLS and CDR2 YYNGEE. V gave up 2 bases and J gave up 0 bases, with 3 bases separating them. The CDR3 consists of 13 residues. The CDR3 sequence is CASSVGAKNIQYF. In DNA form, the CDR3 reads TGTGCCAGCAGCGTGGGAGCCAAAAACATTCAGTACTTC.

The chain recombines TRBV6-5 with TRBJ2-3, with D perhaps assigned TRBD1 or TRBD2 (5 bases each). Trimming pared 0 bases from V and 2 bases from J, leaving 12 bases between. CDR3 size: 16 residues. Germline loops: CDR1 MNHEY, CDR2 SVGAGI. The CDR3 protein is CASSYSRDGNTDTQYF. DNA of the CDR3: TGTGCCAGCAGTTACTCCCGGGACGGAAACACAGATACGCAGTATTTT.

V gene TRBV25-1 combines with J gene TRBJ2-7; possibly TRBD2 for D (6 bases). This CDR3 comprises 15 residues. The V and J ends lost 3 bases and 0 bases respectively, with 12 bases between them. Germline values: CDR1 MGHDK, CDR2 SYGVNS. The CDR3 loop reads CASSDRDSLSYEQYF. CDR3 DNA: TGTGCCAGCAGTGACCGGGACTCCCTCTCCTACGAGCAGTACTTC.

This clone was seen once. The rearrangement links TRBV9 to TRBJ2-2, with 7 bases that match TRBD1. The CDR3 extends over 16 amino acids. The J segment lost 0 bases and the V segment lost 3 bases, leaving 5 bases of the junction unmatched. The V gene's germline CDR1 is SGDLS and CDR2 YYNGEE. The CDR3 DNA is TGTGCCAGCAGCGCCGCCGACAGGGCGAACACCGGGGAGCTGTTTTTT. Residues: CASSAADRANTGELFF. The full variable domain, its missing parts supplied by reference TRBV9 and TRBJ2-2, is DSGVTQTPKHLITATGQRVTLRCSPRSGDLSVYWYQQSLDQGLQFLIQYYNGEERAKGNILERFSAQQFPDLHSELNLSSLELGDSALYFCASSAADRANTGELFFGEGSRLTVL.

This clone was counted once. The CDR3 coding sequence is TGCGCCAGCAGCCAAGAATTAGGGAATCCCCGAGAGACCCAGTACTTC. Translated, it gives CASSQELGNPRETQYF. V usage is TRBV4-3 and J usage is TRBJ2-5; D is undetermined. Trimming took 0 bases from V and 4 from J, leaving 15 bases between them. Germline V gene data show CDR1 as LGHNA and CDR2 as YSLEER. The CDR3 runs to 16 residues.

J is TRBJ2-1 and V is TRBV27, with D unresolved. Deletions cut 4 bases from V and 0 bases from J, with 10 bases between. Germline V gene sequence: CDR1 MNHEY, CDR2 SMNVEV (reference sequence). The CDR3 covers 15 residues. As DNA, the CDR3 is TGTGCCAGCAGTTCTAGTGCTAGCTCCTACAATGAGCAGTTCTTC. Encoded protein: CASSSSASSYNEQFF.

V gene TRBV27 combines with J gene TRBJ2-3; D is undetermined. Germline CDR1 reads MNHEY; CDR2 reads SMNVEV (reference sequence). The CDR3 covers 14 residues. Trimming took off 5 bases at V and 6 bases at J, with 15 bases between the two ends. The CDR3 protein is CASSPDPDPDTQYF. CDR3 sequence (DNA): TGTGCCAGCAGTCCTGATCCCGACCCGGATACGCAGTATTTT.

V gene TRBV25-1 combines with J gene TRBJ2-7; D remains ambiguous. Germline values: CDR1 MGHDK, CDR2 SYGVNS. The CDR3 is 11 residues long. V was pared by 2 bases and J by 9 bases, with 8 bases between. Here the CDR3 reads CASSETRLQYF. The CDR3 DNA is TGTGCCAGCAGTGAAACACGGCTGCAGTACTTC.